This record concerns one T cell receptor (beta chain) sequence. This clonotype was seen repeatedly, ten times or more. The specificity of this receptor is unknown. No much larger clonotype is one base removed from it; base qualities were not supplied. The data were obtained in a study of T-cell reconstitution after alpha-beta-depleted transplantation in children listed by TCRdb under 2016. For the study in its entirety: The study quantitatively tracked T-cell immune reconstitution after TCRalphabeta/CD19-depleted allogeneic hematopoietic cell transplantation in children using TCR repertoire profiling. The study at large found these results: In some patients, high TCRbeta diversity at day 60 was attributed to recipient T cells and intrathymic progenitors that had survived conditioning. The apparently early alphabetaT-cell count recovery about two months after transplant was reportedly dependent on only several hundred rapidly expanded clones derived from non-depleted graft cells. Over subsequent months, a decline in hyperexpanded clone frequencies was noted, and after one year, T-cell counts and TCRbeta diversity were mostly ascribed to newly produced T cells.

The library was produced with PCR. The instrument given in TCRdb is Illumina HiSeq 2500. Molecular barcoding was employed in the preparation of TCR libraries, with unique molecular identifiers being used to normalize TCRbeta repertoire quantification. The raw public reads went through TCRdb reprocessing: fastp at Q25, MiXCR clone calling, in-frame beta chains kept. Every entry covers one CDR3 protein and lists the most common genes and DNA from its rows. This sample gives around 450,000 distinct CDR3 sequences in total; 15% to 20% of them show up just once. The top ten constitute 29% of the sample. Explained via the paper, the treatment or condition label denotes: allogeneic hematopoietic cell transplantation with graft depleted of TCRalphabeta T cells and CD19 B cells. TCRalphabeta/CD19-depleted allogeneic hematopoietic cell grafts were given to the transplant recipients, all of whom were children.

The germline V gene provides CDR1 SGHRS and CDR2 YFSETQ. The CDR3 starts with the cysteine, ends with the phenylalanine, and has 12 residues. The sequence is cut down to CDR3 DNA, 36 bases in frame from base 1. The junction shows trimming of 3 bases on V and 6 bases on J, plus 6 bases between the germline ends. The sequenced sample was PBMCs, mostly from graft donor cells, obtained 360 days after TCRalphabeta/CD19-depleted stem cell transplant. This receptor was identified in a boy under two years old who had a stem cell transplant for Wiskott-Aldrich syndrome, so the T cells may come from the graft donor. This receptor chain uses TRBV5-1 and TRBJ2-2; the D gene identity is not certain. CDR3 sequence: CASSSSAGELFF. In nucleotides, the sequence is TGCGCCAGCAGCTCCTCAGCCGGGGAGCTGTTTTTT.